This TCR beta chain was observed in a study of cytomegalovirus exposure and HLA in healthy donors. The PCR was carried out with 60 Vbeta primers and 13 Jbeta primers. Method: immunoSEQ multiplex PCR; TCRdb's copy keeps in-frame clones and lacks some. The sample lists about 110,000 clones, approximately 70% occurring once. In germline, CDR1 is SGHRS, CDR2 YFSETQ. V was clipped by 1 base and J by 6 bases; unmatched bases: 13. This CDR3 region has 17 residues. The gene calls are TRBV5-1 and TRBJ2-3; TRBD2 matches at 8 bases. This receptor was obtained from a man aged 40-55 years in good health and CMV-seropositive. Sequencing was carried out using PBMCs. The CDR3 sequence: CASSLSGRGRQGDTQYF. The CDR3 DNA follows: TGCGCCAGCAGCTTGTCTGGACGCGGGAGGCAAGGGGATACGCAGTATTTT.